A selection of T cell receptor beta chains follows, all from one sample in a study of CD8+CD57+ T cells in acquired aplastic anemia. One entry per CDR3 protein results from TCRdb running MiXCR on the reads. The table has fewer than 250,000 distinct CDR3 sequences, approximately 52% seen once. The sample comprised sorted CD4+, CD8+, or CD8+CD57+ T cells (not recorded which) from PBMCs. These receptors were taken from a human donor in good health, serving as a control. The CDR3 runs from the conserved cysteine through the conserved F or W. Fields, in order: D gene, V gene, J gene, CDR3 length, clone size, CDR3 protein, CDR3 DNA. The D gene is left open where the match is weak. A clone size is listed for some rows: how often the clone was seen (once, few, many), or a class if it is expanded.

TRBD2	TRBV19	TRBJ2-5	14	.	CASSIGLAGETQYF	TGTGCCAGTAGTATAGGCCTAGCGGGAGAGACCCAGTACTTC
TRBD2	TRBV25-1	TRBJ2-3	16	.	CASSESLRGSTDTQYF	TGTGCTAGCAGTGAATCCTTGCGGGGGAGCACAGATACGCAGTATTTT
.	TRBV27	TRBJ1-2	16	many	CASSLGSGVYRYGYTF	TGTGCCAGCAGTTTGGGGTCAGGGGTCTATCGCTATGGCTACACCTTC
.	TRBV14	TRBJ2-7	14	.	CASSPRGGTYEQYF	TGTGCCAGTAGCCCGAGGGGGGGCACCTACGAGCAGTACTTC
.	TRBV25-1	TRBJ1-1	14	.	CASSKGRGNTEAFF	TGTGCCAGCAGTAAGGGACGGGGAAACACTGAAGCTTTCTTT
.	TRBV6-5	TRBJ1-6	19	many	CASSRDPTPLSSYNSPLHF	TGTGCCAGCAGCAGGGACCCCACACCCCTTAGCTCCTATAATTCACCCCTCCACTTT
.	TRBV10-1	TRBJ1-2	15	.	CASSEEDFFNYGYTF	TGCGCCAGCAGTGAGGAAGATTTCTTTAACTATGGCTACACCTTC
.	TRBV7-2	TRBJ2-7	14	.	CASSREDSTYEQYF	TGTGCCAGCAGCCGTGAGGACAGTACCTACGAGCAGTACTTC
.	TRBV9	TRBJ2-7	15	few	CASSVGIGTSYEQYF	TGTGCCAGCAGCGTAGGGATAGGGACTTCCTACGAGCAGTACTTC
TRBD1	TRBV10-3	TRBJ1-2	15	few	CAISESRTGNYGYTF	TGTGCCATCAGTGAGTCTAGGACAGGGAACTATGGCTACACCTTC
.	TRBV7-9	TRBJ2-3	14	.	CASSHGTVSDTQYF	TGTGCCAGCAGCCACGGGACGGTCTCCGATACGCAGTATTTT
TRBD1	TRBV28	TRBJ1-5	14	few	CASSSRQGHQPQHF	TGTGCCAGCAGTTCGCGACAGGGGCATCAGCCCCAGCATTTT
TRBD1	TRBV24-1	TRBJ2-5	14	.	CATSDRQGTETQYF	TGTGCCACCAGTGATCGACAGGGGACGGAGACCCAGTACTTC
TRBD1	TRBV7-2	TRBJ1-5	15	many	CASSYGTGQNQPQHF	TGTGCCAGCAGCTATGGGACAGGACAAAATCAGCCCCAGCATTTT
TRBD1	TRBV20-1	TRBJ2-7	14	many	CSARAGQGAYEQYF	TGCAGTGCTAGAGCGGGACAGGGCGCCTACGAGCAGTACTTC
.	TRBV27	TRBJ2-2	14	few	CASTRPSSGGELFF	TGTGCCAGCACCCGGCCGTCCTCGGGCGGGGAGCTGTTTTTT
.	TRBV15	TRBJ1-2	13	.	CATSRDYSEGYTF	TGTGCCACCAGCAGAGATTATTCGGAGGGCTACACCTTC
.	TRBV7-8	TRBJ1-1	14	few	CASSFLDRNTEAFF	TGTGCCAGCAGCTTTCTTGACCGGAACACTGAAGCTTTCTTT
.	TRBV2	TRBJ2-7	11	.	CASSESGEQYF	TGTGCCAGCAGTGAATCGGGCGAGCAGTACTTC
TRBD1	TRBV6-4	TRBJ2-1	14	many	CASSSTGKGGEQFF	TGTGCCAGCAGTTCGACAGGGAAGGGTGGTGAGCAGTTCTTC
TRBD1	TRBV10-2	TRBJ2-7	14	.	CASNAGQGVNEQYF	TGCGCCAGCAACGCCGGGCAGGGGGTCAACGAGCAGTACTTC
TRBD1	TRBV9	TRBJ1-2	15	.	CASSDRTGANYGYTF	TGTGCCAGCAGCGATAGGACAGGGGCTAACTATGGCTACACCTTC
.	TRBV29-1	TRBJ1-4	11	few	CSVEVDTLWFF	TGCAGCGTTGAAGTGGACACACTTTGGTTTTTT
.	TRBV2	TRBJ1-2	13	many	CASNGQSNYGYTF	TGTGCCAGCAACGGGCAGTCTAACTATGGCTACACCTTC
TRBD2	TRBV7-9	TRBJ2-1	14	.	CASSLTSGRGEQFF	TGTGCCAGCAGCCTCACTAGCGGGAGAGGAGAGCAGTTCTTC
TRBD1	TRBV20-1	TRBJ1-2	12	many	CSASTGVFGYTF	TGCAGTGCTAGCACAGGGGTGTTTGGCTACACCTTC
TRBD1	TRBV29-1	TRBJ2-7	16	.	CSVEGGTSGQGTHQYF	TGCAGCGTTGAAGGGGGAACTTCGGGACAGGGTACACACCAGTACTTC
TRBD2	TRBV2	TRBJ2-5	16	.	CASSLERDHQGETQYF	TGTGCCAGCAGCTTAGAGCGGGACCATCAAGGGGAGACCCAGTACTTC
.	TRBV28	TRBJ2-7	12	few	CASSPHDREQYF	TGTGCCAGCAGCCCTCACGACAGGGAGCAGTACTTC
TRBD1	TRBV2	TRBJ1-6	15	.	CASSDQGTDSSPLHF	TGTGCCAGCAGTGATCAGGGGACAGACAGTTCACCCCTCCACTTT
.	TRBV20-1	TRBJ1-2	13	.	CSAPGQNNYGYTF	TGCAGTGCTCCAGGACAGAATAACTATGGCTACACCTTC
TRBD2	TRBV20-1	TRBJ2-5	15	many	CSALRGAGSGETQYF	TGCAGTGCGTTGCGGGGGGCAGGGTCAGGAGAGACCCAGTACTTC
.	TRBV5-6	TRBJ2-3	15	many	CASSLAVQRVDTQYF	TGTGCCAGCAGCTTGGCCGTTCAAAGGGTAGATACGCAGTATTTT
TRBD2	TRBV5-1	TRBJ2-7	14	.	CASSPGPGGYEQYF	TGCGCCAGCAGCCCTGGACCGGGAGGGTACGAGCAGTACTTC
.	TRBV10-2	TRBJ1-2	12	.	CASSEPTGGYTF	TGCGCCAGCAGTGAGCCTACGGGGGGCTACACCTTC
TRBD1	TRBV15	TRBJ1-1	14	.	CATYARTGVTEAFF	TGTGCCACCTACGCCCGGACAGGCGTCACTGAAGCTTTCTTT
TRBD1	TRBV5-1	TRBJ2-5	14	.	CASSLQGIRETQYF	TGCGCCAGCAGTTTACAGGGGATTCGAGAGACCCAGTACTTC
TRBD1	TRBV7-9	TRBJ2-7	13	.	CATSRDRGAFRYF	TGTGCCACCAGCCGGGACAGGGGCGCCTTTCGGTACTTC
TRBD1	TRBV14	TRBJ1-2	14	.	CASSLQGKGGPYTF	TGTGCCAGCAGCTTACAGGGGAAGGGGGGCCCCTACACCTTC
.	TRBV10-3	TRBJ2-5	15	.	CAISESQPPGETQYF	TGTGCCATCAGTGAGTCGCAACCCCCTGGGGAGACCCAGTACTTC
.	TRBV2	TRBJ2-1	16	.	CASSLTGLSIYNEQFF	TGTGCCAGCTCACTCACAGGCCTTTCTATTTACAATGAGCAGTTCTTC
.	TRBV4-1	TRBJ2-7	13	.	CASSQDASREQYF	TGTGCCAGCAGCCAAGATGCTAGTCGCGAGCAGTACTTC
TRBD1	TRBV20-1	TRBJ2-7	13	.	CSAVGQGAYEQYF	TGCAGTGCTGTTGGACAGGGGGCCTACGAGCAGTACTTC
TRBD2	TRBV6-6	TRBJ2-7	15	.	CASSPLASGAYEQYF	TGTGCCAGCAGTCCGCTTGCTAGCGGGGCCTACGAGCAGTACTTC
TRBD1	TRBV4-3	TRBJ2-7	15	many	CASSQGQGAIYEQYF	TGCGCCAGCAGCCAGGGGCAGGGGGCGATCTACGAGCAGTACTTC
.	TRBV2	TRBJ2-2	15	.	CASSKTSGESGELFF	TGTGCCAGCAGTAAGACCTCAGGGGAGTCCGGGGAGCTGTTTTTT
TRBD1	TRBV5-8	TRBJ1-2	13	.	CASSFEGARGCTF	TGTGCCAGCAGCTTCGAGGGGGCAAGGGGCTGCACCTTC
.	TRBV29-1	TRBJ1-1	13	many	CSYLGSRAAEAFF	TGCAGTTACCTCGGTTCCAGGGCAGCTGAAGCTTTCTTT
.	TRBV10-3	TRBJ2-5	12	many	CAISQRWETQYF	TGTGCCATCAGCCAGAGATGGGAGACCCAGTACTTC
.	TRBV20-1	TRBJ1-5	15	once	CSANWGSDSNQPQHF	TGCAGTGCTAATTGGGGTTCAGATAGCAATCAGCCCCAGCATTTT
TRBD2	TRBV20-1	TRBJ2-1	14	.	CSARGLAGVYEQFF	TGCAGTGCTAGAGGTCTAGCGGGAGTCTATGAGCAGTTCTTC